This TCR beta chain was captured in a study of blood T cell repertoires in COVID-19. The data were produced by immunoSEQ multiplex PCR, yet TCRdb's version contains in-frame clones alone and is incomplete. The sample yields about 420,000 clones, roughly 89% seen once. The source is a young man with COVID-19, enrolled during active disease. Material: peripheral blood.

DNA for the CDR3: TGTGCCAGCTCACCCCTATCAGGGCCCGGCACAGATACGCAGTATTTT. Amino acid sequence: CASSPLSGPGTDTQYF. The rearrangement links TRBV18 to TRBJ2-3, with D possibly TRBD1 on 5 matching bases. V lost 3 bases, J lost 1 base, and 14 bases lay in between. Per the germline V gene, CDR1 is KGHSH and CDR2 is LQKENI. The CDR3 totals 16 residues.